Each of the 23 T cell receptor beta chains below was sequenced from the same sample in a study of immune reconstitution after stem cell transplant in scleroderma. In TCRdb, the RT-PCR reads were re-called with MiXCR into one record per CDR3 protein. This sample has 1,900 or so distinct CDR3 sequences; approximately 4% occur once, and the top ten carry over 12%. This material was acquired before or after autologous hematopoietic stem cell transplantation (not recorded which). Receptors originate from a male donor with systemic sclerosis.

This clonotype is medium-sized within its sample. This chain uses TRBV4-3 with TRBJ2-5, with 9 bases fitting TRBD1. J was trimmed by 4 bases and V by 0 bases; bases with no gene match: 6. The CDR3 contains 16 residues. Germline V gene data show CDR1 as LGHNA and CDR2 as YSLEER. In DNA form, the CDR3 reads TGCGCCAGCAGCCAAGATCGGACAGGGGTGGGAGAGACCCAGTACTTC. Amino acid sequence: CASSQDRTGVGETQYF.

This clonotype is medium-sized by share. J is TRBJ2-7 and V is TRBV11-2; the D gene could be TRBD1 or TRBD2 (6 bases each). V was shortened by 6 bases and J by 2 bases, with 14 bases between the two germline ends. Germline V gene sequence: CDR1 SGHAT, CDR2 FQNNGV. There are 14 residues in the CDR3. As DNA, the CDR3 is TGTGCCAGCAGTGCCGGGGGCGGAGCCTACGAGCAGTACTTC. Its protein is CASSAGGGAYEQYF.

This clonotype has a handful of counts. This rearrangement joins TRBV18 to TRBJ2-3, with 7 bases lining up with TRBD2. Trimming cost V 4 bases and J 4 bases; bases outside gene matches: 5. There are 14 residues in the CDR3. Per the germline V gene, CDR1 is KGHSH and CDR2 is LQKENI. The CDR3 sequence: CASSRNGGSDTQYF. CDR3 in DNA: TGTGCCAGCTCACGGAACGGGGGGTCAGATACGCAGTATTTT. Filled out from reference TRBV18 and TRBJ2-3, the complete variable domain reads NAGVMQNPRHLVRRRGQEARLRCSPMKGHSHVYWYRQLPEEGLKFMVYLQKENIIDESGMPKERFSAEFPKEGPSILRIQQVVRGDSAAYFCASSRNGGSDTQYFGPGTRLTVL.

The sample holds many counts of this clonotype. This chain connects TRBV6-5 to TRBJ1-4, with a possible D match to TRBD1 (6 bases). The CDR3 consists of 15 residues. Germline V gene lookup returns CDR1 MNHEY and CDR2 SVGAGI. V was trimmed by 2 bases and J by 0 bases, leaving 7 bases between them. In DNA, the CDR3 is TGTGCCAGCAGTTACGGGGGCGCAACTAATGAAAAACTGTTTTTT. It translates to CASSYGGATNEKLFF.

This clonotype is medium-sized in the sample. CDR3 amino acids: CASSSRTGSYGYTF. The CDR3 DNA sequence: TGTGCCAGCAGTTCCCGGACAGGTTCCTATGGCTACACCTTC. V and J are TRBV12-3 or TRBV12-4 and TRBJ1-2; 7 bases map to TRBD1. The CDR3 runs 14 residues. V lost 4 bases to trimming and J lost 4 bases; unmatched junction nucleotides: 6.

This clonotype is labeled medium-sized (0.01 to 0.1%). The rearrangement links TRBV7-2 to TRBJ2-7, with D possibly being TRBD2 (6 bases). The CDR3 is made up of 15 amino acids. Germline loops: CDR1 SGHTA, CDR2 FQGNSA. Trimming removed 5 bases at V and 9 bases at J, with 23 bases between. The CDR3 protein is CASSRAGLNYEWQYF. The CDR3 bases are TGTGCCAGCAGCCGCGCGGGACTTAACTACGAGTGGCAGTACTTC.

This clonotype rates as medium-sized (0.01 to 0.1%). V usage is TRBV28 and J usage is TRBJ1-5, with 7 bases identical to TRBD1. This CDR3 spans 18 amino acids. The V gene's germline CDR1 is MDHEN and CDR2 SYDVKM. The V gene end was trimmed by 7 bases and the J gene end by 2 bases; junction bases not matched to a gene: 17. The CDR3 DNA sequence: TGTGCCAGCACCGACAGGGTTAGCCTTCTCCGTGGCAATCAGCCCCAGCATTTT. This encodes CASTDRVSLLRGNQPQHF.

This clonotype is medium-sized by share. V is TRBV29-1 and J is TRBJ2-3; 8 bases fit TRBD2. This CDR3 is 13 amino acids long. V dropped 1 base and J dropped 5; count of bases not matched to a gene: 2. Germline V CDR1 and CDR2: SQVTM, ANQGSEA. The CDR3 DNA is TGCAGCGTTGAAGGCGGGGGGAAAGATACGCAGTATTTT. Its protein product is CSVEGGGKDTQYF.

This clonotype is deemed medium-sized. The chain uses TRBV7-2 and TRBJ2-7; weak D call: TRBD2 (6 bases). This CDR3 has 16 residues. V shed 3 bases and J shed 2 bases, with 17 bases lying between them. Germline V lookup: CDR1 SGHTA, CDR2 FQGNSA. In nucleotides, the CDR3 is TGTGCCAGCAGCTTCCCGAGGGACTTCCTTACCTACGAGCAGTACTTC. Its protein product is CASSFPRDFLTYEQYF.

In its sample, this clonotype is medium-sized. The chain joins TRBV30 to TRBJ1-2, with D unresolved. The CDR3 totals 14 residues. CDR1 GTSNPN and CDR2 SVGIG come from the germline V gene (reference sequence). The V gene lost 0 bases and the J gene lost 4 bases, with 12 bases spanning the gap. The chain's CDR3 is CAWSVRYGLYGYTF. The CDR3, as DNA: TGTGCCTGGAGTGTACGGTACGGTCTCTATGGCTACACCTTC.

This clonotype is categorized as medium-sized. The chain links TRBV24-1 to TRBJ2-5; tentatively, D is TRBD1 or TRBD2 (6 bases each). Germline CDR1 reads KGHDR; CDR2 reads SFDVKD. The CDR3 runs 15 residues. Trimming removed 0 bases at V and 5 bases at J, with 12 bases between. The CDR3 region has the DNA TGTGCCACCAGTGATTTGGTGGGGGGCGGGGAGACCCAGTACTTC. Its translation is CATSDLVGGGETQYF.

This clonotype is classed as large. The gene calls are TRBV9 and TRBJ1-3; 10 bases align to TRBD1. V lost 4 bases to trimming and J lost 4 bases; unmatched junction nucleotides: 11. This CDR3 comprises 17 residues. The germline V gene encodes CDR1 SGDLS and CDR2 YYNGEE. The CDR3 sequence is CASSPLGTGEKGNTIYF. The DNA for the CDR3 is TGTGCCAGCAGCCCCCTTGGGACAGGGGAGAAAGGAAACACCATATATTTT.

As to this clonotype: At one boundary the junction diverges from the germline segment, which might be a read error. The chain is built from TRBV25-1 and TRBJ1-3, with D possibly matching TRBD1 (5 bases). Germline V gene data show CDR1 as MGHDK and CDR2 as SYGVNS. The CDR3 has 13 residues. In DNA form, the CDR3 reads TGTGCCACGCGCAGGGTGTCCGGAAACACCACATATTTT. It is translated as CATRRVSGNTTYF.

Relative to its sample, this clonotype is medium-sized. The chain has TRBV5-1 and TRBJ2-1, with 8 positions matching TRBD1. Per germline, CDR1 SGHRS and CDR2 YFSETQ. With V trimmed by 6 bases and J by 7 bases, 12 bases remained unmatched. The CDR3 is made up of 15 amino acids. The CDR3 DNA sequence: TGCGCCAGCACCCCGAGGGGTCAGGGGGCAAATGAGCAGTTCTTC. This sequence encodes CASTPRGQGANEQFF.

By share, this clonotype counts as medium-sized. V gene TRBV12-3 or TRBV12-4 combines with J gene TRBJ2-7; TRBD2 matches 9 bases. V lost 5 bases and J lost 6; bases outside the gene matches: 8. The CDR3 is made up of 14 amino acids. The DNA of the CDR3 is TGTGCCAGCAGTCCCCCTAGCGGGGTAGGCGAGCAGTACTTC. It translates to CASSPPSGVGEQYF.

With regard to this clonotype: A read error is possible here, since a much larger clone lies one base away. V and J are TRBV28 and TRBJ2-7, with D possibly TRBD1 on 6 matching bases. The CDR3 loop spans 12 amino acids. Germline CDR1 MDHEN, CDR2 SYDVKM. The CDR3 spells CAGRRPGQEQYF. In DNA form, the CDR3 reads TGTGCCGGCAGGAGACCCGGACAGGAGCAGTACTTC.

By share, this clonotype counts as large. The chain recombines TRBV4-3 with TRBJ1-2; D is undetermined. The CDR3 loop spans 15 amino acids. Per germline, CDR1 LGHNA and CDR2 YSLEER. V shed 0 bases and J shed 4 bases, with 12 bases lying between them. This chain's CDR3 is CASSQDHESVYGYTF. In DNA form, the CDR3 reads TGCGCCAGCAGCCAAGATCACGAGTCTGTCTATGGCTACACCTTC.

This clonotype is deemed medium-sized (0.01 to 0.1%). The V and J genes are TRBV13 and TRBJ2-1; 8 nucleotides match TRBD1. V lost 3 bases and J lost 1; bases outside the gene matches: 2. The germline V gene encodes CDR1 PRHDT and CDR2 FYEKMQ (reference sequence). The CDR3 is made up of 15 amino acids. Here the CDR3 DNA reads TGTGCCAGCAGCTTGGGGACAGGTTCCTACAATGAGCAGTTCTTC. Its protein is CASSLGTGSYNEQFF.

Judged by abundance, this clonotype is medium-sized. The chain employs TRBV11-2 and TRBJ2-5; D not resolved. The CDR3 loop spans 14 amino acids. Germline CDR1 and CDR2: SGHAT and FQNNGV. The germline V and J ends were trimmed by 1 base and 2 bases, with 8 bases remaining between them. The CDR3 coding sequence is TGTGCCAGCAGCTTAGGAGTCTTACAAGAGACCCAGTACTTC. This encodes CASSLGVLQETQYF.

Sample share makes this clonotype medium-sized. This sequence joins TRBV7-8 and TRBJ2-1; 8 bases are shared with TRBD1. Germline V CDR1 and CDR2: SGHVS, FQNEAQ. The length of the CDR3 is 15 residues. The V and J ends lost 2 bases and 6 bases, in that order; junction bases with no gene match: 6. The CDR3 DNA reads TGTGCCAGCAGCTTACGACAGGGGCCTTTCAATGAGCAGTTCTTC. It translates to CASSLRQGPFNEQFF.

This clonotype is large. This sequence joins TRBV2 and TRBJ1-1; D possibly corresponds to TRBD1 (5 bases). Trimming stripped 8 bases from V and 11 bases from J, with 21 bases between. The CDR3 covers 13 residues. CDR1 is SNHLY and CDR2 is FYNNEI in the germline V gene. The CDR3 DNA follows: TGTGCCAGCGATACGGGGACCCGTGGAGCGGCTTTCTTT. Translating gives CASDTGTRGAAFF.

By share of the sample, this clonotype is medium-sized. This sequence joins TRBV20-1 and TRBJ2-5, with D possibly being TRBD1 (6 bases). Germline CDR1 reads DFQATT; CDR2 reads SNEGSKA (reference sequence). Trimming pared 6 bases from V and 5 bases from J, leaving 19 bases between. There are 14 residues in the CDR3. CDR3 bases: TGCAGTGCCCCACCGATGGGGGCCGAGGAGACCCAGTACTTC. It encodes CSAPPMGAEETQYF.

By share, this clonotype ranks as medium-sized (0.01 to 0.1%). The gene calls are TRBV12-3 or TRBV12-4 and TRBJ2-1, with 7 positions matching TRBD2. CDR3 size: 16 residues. Trimming at V came to 8 bases and at J to 8 bases, leaving 18 bases not matched to a gene. The CDR3 sequence: CASGSSPAREKDEQFF. For the CDR3, the DNA is TGTGCCAGCGGATCCTCCCCAGCGCGGGAGAAAGATGAGCAGTTCTTC.